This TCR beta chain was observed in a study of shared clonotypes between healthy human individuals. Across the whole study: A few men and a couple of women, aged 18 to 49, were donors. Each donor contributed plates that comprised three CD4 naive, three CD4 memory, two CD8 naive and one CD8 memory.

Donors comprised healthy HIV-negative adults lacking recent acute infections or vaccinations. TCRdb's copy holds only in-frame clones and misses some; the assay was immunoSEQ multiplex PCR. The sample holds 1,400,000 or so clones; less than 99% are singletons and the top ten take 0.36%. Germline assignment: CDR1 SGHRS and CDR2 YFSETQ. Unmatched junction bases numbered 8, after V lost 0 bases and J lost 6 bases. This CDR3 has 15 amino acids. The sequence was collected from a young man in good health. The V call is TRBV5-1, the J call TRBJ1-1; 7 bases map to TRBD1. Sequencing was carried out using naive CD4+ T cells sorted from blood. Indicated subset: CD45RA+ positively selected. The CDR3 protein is CASSLDGQEGAEAFF. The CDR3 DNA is TGCGCCAGCAGCTTGGATGGACAGGAGGGGGCTGAAGCTTTCTTT.